The 32 T cell receptor beta chains below come from one sample, sequenced in a study of blood T cell repertoires in COVID-19. The data were produced by immunoSEQ multiplex PCR, yet TCRdb's version contains in-frame clones alone and is incomplete. Counted here are 45,000 to 65,000 clones, more than 90% occurring once; the ten biggest clones make up about 4%. Sequencing was done on a sample of peripheral blood. These receptors were taken from a man aged 45-65 years with acute or convalescent COVID-19.

This sequence joins TRBV13 and TRBJ2-5; TRBD2 is a possible D gene (6 bases). The V end lost 5 bases, the J end lost 7 bases, and 11 bases lay between the germline ends. This CDR3 has 12 amino acids. Germline-derived CDR1 and CDR2 are PRHDT and FYEKMQ (reference sequence). Written as DNA, the CDR3 is TGTGCCAGCAGCCCCCACGGGGGGACCCAGTACTTC. Translation gives CASSPHGGTQYF.

This clone was counted a single time. The CDR3, as DNA: TGTGCCAGCAGCCAAGAAGGAGGTTCCTACGAGCAGTACTTC. Its translation is CASSQEGGSYEQYF. The chain combines TRBV14 with TRBJ2-7, with D maybe TRBD2 (5 bases). CDR3 length: 14 amino acids. Germline V gives CDR1 SGHDN, CDR2 FVKESK. V was cut by 0 bases and J by 1 base, with 7 bases left in between.

The rearrangement uses TRBV30 and TRBJ2-7; TRBD1 aligns across 12 bases. V gave up 2 bases and J gave up 11 bases; unmatched junction bases: 10. The CDR3 sequence is 14 residues long. Looked up from germline, CDR1 is GTSNPN and CDR2 is SVGIG (reference sequence). CDR3 DNA: TGTGCCTGGAGTTCCTCCGGGACAGGGGGCCTGAAGTACTTC. Protein: CAWSSSGTGGLKYF.

This clone was picked up one time. This chain uses TRBV2 with TRBJ2-7; D gene uncertain. V lost 3 bases and J lost 7, with 10 bases in between. This CDR3 is built from 12 residues. Germline assignment: CDR1 SNHLY and CDR2 FYNNEI. CDR3 protein: CASSDPPREQYF. CDR3 coding DNA: TGTGCCAGCAGTGACCCGCCTAGGGAGCAGTACTTC.

The CDR3 region is CASSHTPTDSYEQYF. DNA for the CDR3: TGCGCCAGCAGTCACACACCGACAGACTCCTACGAGCAGTACTTC. The chain combines TRBV23-1 with TRBJ2-7, with D possibly TRBD1 on 5 matching bases. TRBV23-1 is assigned to the ORF class and has an uncertain function. Trimming left V 3 bases short and J 0 bases short, with 12 bases between. CDR3 size: 15 residues.

The chain combines TRBV7-9 with TRBJ2-5; a weak D match, TRBD1 (6 bases). CDR1 is SEHNR, CDR2 FQNEAQ, per germline (reference sequence). Trimming pared 3 bases from V and 2 bases from J, leaving 10 bases between. The CDR3 consists of 14 residues. CDR3 residues: CASSFADRQETQYF. CDR3 DNA sequence: TGTGCCAGCAGCTTCGCGGACAGACAAGAGACCCAGTACTTC.

The chain combines TRBV30 with TRBJ1-3, with D tentatively TRBD1 (5 bases). The CDR3 is 14 amino acids. CDR1 and CDR2 from the germline V gene are GTSNPN and SVGIG (reference sequence). Between the trimmed V and J ends, which lost 3 bases and 2 bases, there was a span of 11 bases. In DNA form, the CDR3 reads TGTGCCTGGAGCGAGAGCAGGGCTGGAAACACCATATATTTT. Encoded protein: CAWSESRAGNTIYF.

This clone was picked up a small number of times. CDR3 residues: CASAPRDSYEQYF. The CDR3 nucleotides are TGTGCCAGCGCACCCCGGGACAGCTACGAGCAGTACTTC. The chain has TRBV12-3 or TRBV12-4 and TRBJ2-7; 7 nucleotides agree with TRBD1. Trimming cost V 8 bases and J 3 bases; bases outside gene matches: 7. The length of the CDR3 is 13 residues.

J is TRBJ2-7 and V is TRBV4-1, with no clear D. CDR1 MGHRA and CDR2 YSYEKL come from the germline V gene. The CDR3 is 16 residues long. The germline V and J ends were trimmed by 0 bases and 6 bases, with 18 bases remaining between them. The CDR3 DNA sequence: TGCGCCAGCAGCCAAGATGGTTCGTTGACTCTGGGCGAGCAGTACTTC. Amino acids: CASSQDGSLTLGEQYF.

Turning to this clone: Other DNA sequences in the same sample also yield this CDR3. The chain joins TRBV19 to TRBJ2-1; 11 bases fit TRBD2. Trimming took 3 bases from V and 8 from J; bases not matched to a gene: 6. The CDR3 is 15 amino acids. Germline CDR1 LNHDA, CDR2 SQIVND (reference sequence). CDR3 nucleotide sequence: TGTGCCAGTAGTATCGGGCTAGCGGGAGGTGATGAGCAGTTCTTC. Its translation: CASSIGLAGGDEQFF.

V usage is TRBV19 and J usage is TRBJ2-4; 8 bases map to TRBD1. CDR3 length: 14 amino acids. Germline loops: CDR1 LNHDA, CDR2 SQIVND (reference sequence). Trimming took 8 bases from V and 0 from J; bases not matched to a gene: 3. CDR3 loop: CASRTGRAKNIQYF. CDR3 sequence (DNA): TGTGCCAGTCGGACAGGGCGAGCCAAAAACATTCAGTACTTC. Variable domain in full (rest from reference TRBV19 and TRBJ2-4): DGGITQSPKYLFRKEGQNVTLSCEQNLNHDAMYWYRQDPGQGLRLIYYSQIVNDFQKGDIAEGYSVSREKKESFPLTVTSAQKNPTAFYLCASRTGRAKNIQYFGAGTRLSVL.

This chain joins TRBV3-1 (or the pseudogene TRBV3-2) and TRBJ2-1, with 8 bases matching TRBD1. This CDR3 comprises 16 residues. The junction had 12 bases not matched to a gene; V was cut back by 4 bases and J by 7 bases. From germline, CDR1 is LGHDT and CDR2 YNNKEL (reference sequence). The DNA for the CDR3 is TGTGCCAGCAGCCTAACAGCGGACAGGGAAGGGAATGAGCAGTTCTTC. Translated: CASSLTADREGNEQFF.

This rearrangement joins TRBV11-2 to TRBJ2-2; D is possibly TRBD1 (5 bases). V was shortened by 0 bases and J by 2 bases, with 10 bases between the two germline ends. Germline CDR1 is SGHAT and CDR2 is FQNNGV. The CDR3 contains 16 residues. CDR3 protein: CASSLDPGHNTGELFF. The CDR3 DNA is TGTGCCAGCAGCTTAGATCCCGGACATAACACCGGGGAGCTGTTTTTT.

The J gene is TRBJ1-1, the V gene TRBV10-2; TRBD1 is a possible D gene (5 bases). Trimming removed 2 bases at V and 5 bases at J, with 9 bases between. The CDR3 is 13 residues long. Germline V lookup: CDR1 WSHSY, CDR2 SAAADI. The CDR3 nucleotides are TGCGCCAGCAGTGAGCAGGGATGGACTGAAGCTTTCTTT. The encoded protein is CASSEQGWTEAFF.

The gene calls are TRBV2 and TRBJ2-7; no clear D gene. This CDR3 has 12 residues. V was shortened by 3 bases and J by 9 bases, with 12 bases between the two germline ends. Germline values: CDR1 SNHLY, CDR2 FYNNEI. The CDR3 nucleotides read TGTGCCAGCAGTGAGCAGGCCCCAGCGCAGTACTTC. This translates into CASSEQAPAQYF.

The gene calls are TRBV6-5 and TRBJ1-1; D is uncertain. The V gene's germline CDR1 is MNHEY and CDR2 SVGAGI. The CDR3 has 13 residues. The CDR3 DNA reads as TGTGCAACGAACACCGTAATGAACACTGAAGCTTTCTTT. Encoded protein: CATNTVMNTEAFF.

The V and J genes are TRBV5-4 and TRBJ2-1, with 9 bases fitting TRBD2. The CDR3 contains 17 residues. V shed 4 bases, J shed 4 bases, and the junction held 12 bases outside the gene matches. Germline lookup yields CDR1 SGHNT and CDR2 YYREEE (reference sequence). The CDR3 is CASSPDLAGEGYNEQFF. CDR3 DNA: TGTGCCAGCAGCCCGGATTTAGCGGGAGAAGGGTACAATGAGCAGTTCTTC. Drawing the rest from reference TRBV5-4 and TRBJ2-1, the complete variable domain is ETGVTQSPTHLIKTRGQQVTLRCSSQSGHNTVSWYQQALGQGPQFIFQYYREEENGRGNFPPRFSGLQFPNYSSELNVNALELDDSALYLCASSPDLAGEGYNEQFFGPGTRLTVL.

The genes are TRBV19 and TRBJ1-2; 9 nucleotides line up with TRBD1. The V and J ends lost 3 bases and 4 bases, in that order; junction bases with no gene match: 6. Germline CDR1 reads LNHDA; CDR2 reads SQIVND (reference sequence). CDR3 length: 15 amino acids. Here the CDR3 reads CASSIGGQGGYGYTF. The CDR3 DNA is TGTGCCAGTAGTATCGGGGGACAGGGAGGCTATGGCTACACCTTC.

V usage is TRBV4-1 and J usage is TRBJ2-5; 9 bases agree with TRBD1. J gave up 3 bases and V 0 bases, and 2 bases lay outside the gene matches. The CDR3 has 15 residues. Germline loops: CDR1 MGHRA, CDR2 YSYEKL. The CDR3 loop reads CASSQDGDREETQYF. DNA for the CDR3: TGCGCCAGCAGCCAAGATGGGGACAGGGAAGAGACCCAGTACTTC.

V usage is TRBV19 and J usage is TRBJ2-1; TRBD1 matches at 9 bases. The CDR3 extends over 18 amino acids. The germline gives CDR1 LNHDA, CDR2 SQIVND (reference sequence). The J segment lost 7 bases and the V segment lost 0 bases, leaving 13 bases of the junction unmatched. CDR3 nucleotides: TGTGCCAGTAGTATAGATCGAAGGCACAGGGGGCGAGGTAATGAGCAGTTCTTC. It codes for CASSIDRRHRGRGNEQFF.

The rearrangement links TRBV11-3 to TRBJ2-5; 12 nucleotides line up with TRBD2. The CDR3 has 15 residues. Germline CDR1 SGHNT, CDR2 YENEEA. J gave up 2 bases and V 5 bases, and 3 bases lay outside the gene matches. The CDR3 sequence: CASSPGLAGQETQYF. CDR3 DNA: TGTGCCAGCAGCCCAGGACTAGCGGGACAAGAGACCCAGTACTTC.

This chain's CDR3 is CASSFPQGLARDTGELFF. Here the CDR3 DNA reads TGTGCCAGCAGCTTCCCCCAAGGTCTAGCTCGCGACACCGGGGAGCTGTTTTTT. The rearrangement joins TRBV7-2 to TRBJ2-2; possibly TRBD2 for D (5 bases). Trimming removed 3 bases from V and 3 bases from J, with 20 bases in between. The CDR3 has 18 residues. Germline V gives CDR1 SGHTA, CDR2 FQGNSA.

The CDR3 loop is CASSQGQGPSNQPQHF. The CDR3 DNA reads TGCGCCAGCAGCCAAGGTCAGGGGCCCAGCAATCAGCCCCAGCATTTT. The V call is TRBV4-1, the J call TRBJ1-5; weak D call: TRBD1 (6 bases). Trimming took 1 base from V and 1 from J, leaving 11 bases between them. The CDR3 consists of 16 residues. CDR1 is MGHRA and CDR2 is YSYEKL in the germline V gene.

This clone was detected once. The CDR3, as DNA: TGTGCCAGCGCCCCCGGGGGGTCTGGCTACACCTTC. Residues: CASAPGGSGYTF. The chain has TRBV18 and TRBJ1-2; TRBD1 might be the D (5 bases). The germline V gene has CDR1 KGHSH and CDR2 LQKENI. CDR3 length: 12 amino acids. Trimming left V 8 bases short and J 7 bases short, with 14 bases between.

This rearrangement joins TRBV15 to TRBJ1-4; D is perhaps TRBD1 (6 bases). Trimming removed 5 bases from V and 2 bases from J, with 9 bases in between. Germline V lookup: CDR1 LNHNV, CDR2 YYDKDF (reference sequence). The CDR3 runs 14 residues. CDR3 sequence: CATSGGGTNEKLFF. The CDR3 bases are TGTGCCACCAGCGGGGGCGGGACTAATGAAAAACTGTTTTTT.

The chain uses TRBV5-1 and TRBJ1-2; D is possibly TRBD1 (5 bases). The CDR3 covers 12 residues. Trimming removed 3 bases from V and 6 bases from J, with 9 bases in between. Germline V gene lookup returns CDR1 SGHRS and CDR2 YFSETQ. The CDR3 region is CASSSGGDGYTF. The CDR3 DNA reads as TGCGCCAGCAGCTCCGGGGGAGATGGCTACACCTTC.

V is TRBV10-2 and J is TRBJ1-1; D uncertain. This CDR3 spans 16 amino acids. The V and J ends lost 0 bases and 6 bases respectively, with 17 bases between them. Germline CDR1 is WSHSY and CDR2 is SAAADI. The CDR3 protein is CASSESRVPRLAEAFF. CDR3 sequence (DNA): TGCGCCAGCAGTGAGTCGAGGGTCCCACGTCTCGCTGAAGCTTTCTTT.

The chain links TRBV27 to TRBJ2-7; no definite D call. The CDR3 length is 10 residues. The V gene's germline CDR1 is MNHEY and CDR2 SMNVEV (reference sequence). With 8 bases removed from V and 6 bases from J, the gap between germline ends came to 8 bases. CDR3 nucleotide sequence: TGTGCCAGCGGCCTTGCCGAGCAGTACTTC. This gives the protein CASGLAEQYF.

The chain links TRBV6-1 to TRBJ2-2; D call uncertain. CDR3 length equals 15 residues. Looked up from germline, CDR1 is MNHNS and CDR2 is SASEGT. The germline V and J ends were trimmed by 3 bases and 4 bases, with 12 bases remaining between them. The CDR3 spells CASSENWAGTGELFF. The CDR3 DNA reads as TGTGCCAGCAGTGAGAACTGGGCTGGCACCGGGGAGCTGTTTTTT.

Judged by abundance, this clone is medium-sized. The V and J genes are TRBV19 and TRBJ1-1; no clear D. CDR1 LNHDA and CDR2 SQIVND come from the germline V gene (reference sequence). Trimming shortened V by 7 bases and J by 2 bases, and 11 bases separated the two germline ends. The length of the CDR3 is 13 residues. CDR3 DNA sequence: TGTGCCAGTATAGGGAGTTTAAACACTGAAGCTTTCTTT. As protein: CASIGSLNTEAFF. Looking up the rest from reference TRBV19 and TRBJ1-1 gives the full variable domain: DGGITQSPKYLFRKEGQNVTLSCEQNLNHDAMYWYRQDPGQGLRLIYYSQIVNDFQKGDIAEGYSVSREKKESFPLTVTSAQKNPTAFYLCASIGSLNTEAFFGQGTRLTVV.

This chain uses TRBV7-9 with TRBJ1-6, with no clear D. V shed 7 bases and J shed 5 bases, with 15 bases lying between them. There are 15 residues in the CDR3. Per the germline V gene, CDR1 is SEHNR and CDR2 is FQNEAQ (reference sequence). DNA of the CDR3: TGTGCCAGCACCGATAACGGGAAAAATAATTCACCCCTCCACTTT. Its protein product is CASTDNGKNNSPLHF.

The chain combines TRBV6-2 or TRBV6-3 with TRBJ2-1, with 14 positions matching TRBD2. CDR1 and CDR2 (germline): MNHEY, SVGEGT. V shed 6 bases, J shed 0 bases, and the junction held 16 bases outside the gene matches. The CDR3 is 21 amino acids. In DNA, the CDR3 is TGTGCCAGCAGCTGGGGAACCGGGACTAGCGGGAGAGAGGTCTCCTACAATGAGCAGTTCTTC. As protein: CASSWGTGTSGREVSYNEQFF.